What follows describes a single T cell receptor beta chain. Its antigen is still unknown. No per-base quality is available; no much larger clone lies one base away. This sample was taken from a study of T cell responses to AZD1222 COVID-19 vaccine (dated by TCRdb to the early 2020s). Notes on the research overall: AZD1222 recipients given second doses at about 4 weeks or at about 12 weeks were pooled, since spike-specific TCR depth and breadth were not found to differ between the two schedules. TCR sequencing covered roughly 230 trial participants: some 210 given two doses of AZD1222 and approximately 25 given two doses of MenACWY control vaccine. Trial participants were enrolled by age into subgroups of 18-55, 56-69 and 70-plus years, and around 150, 28 and 57 TCR-sequenced participants, respectively, were included in these subgroups.

General study outcomes and caveats: In the small 56-69-year group, the increase in depth fell short of significance, most likely because of low power. Participants were mostly white British and included more females than males, and it was suggested by the authors that clonal diversity may have been underestimated. Reportedly, almost half of the unique spike-specific TCRs recognized epitopes lying outside the regions that are mutated in the B.1.351 and B.1.1.7 variants. No day 14 peak-response samples were available, so repertoires were characterized only after the peak T cell response. The whole spike protein was spanned by vaccine-associated CD4 TCRs, and dominant responses were seen in regions 160-218 and 743-854. A significant rise in spike-specific TCR breadth and depth was observed after two AZD1222 doses relative to day 0 and relative to MenACWY recipients. Conclusions about previously exposed vaccinees are limited, since just 5 to 7 AZD1222 recipients were seropositive for SARS-CoV-2 at baseline.

The sample's time point label, decoded: baseline before first vaccination. Vaccinee samples came from UK trials COV001 and COV002, including a single-blind randomized controlled phase 2/3 trial of AZD1222 (ChAdOx1 nCoV-19) in healthy adults. For TCRbeta chain sequencing, PBMC samples from trial participants were taken at day 0 and at day 28 after the second dose. CDR1 MNHEY and CDR2 SMNVEV are derived from the germline V gene (reference sequence). V loses 6 bases at its end and J loses 8 bases; junction bases beyond the gene matches: 7. From its cysteine to its phenylalanine, the CDR3 spans 13 amino acids. The kept DNA is CDR3 alone, 39 bases in frame from the first base. The CDR3 regions of human TCRbeta chains were analyzed by immunosequencing. In the authors' own workflow: TCRs in the repertoires were matched against a reference library of SARS-CoV-2-specific TCRs that had been generated with the MIRA antigen-specificity platform. Breadth was defined as the fraction of unique TCRs that were SARS-CoV-2-associated. Depth was defined as the fraction of total T cells that were SARS-CoV-2-associated. Using the MIRA data, every spike-specific TCR was mapped to the spike region that the TCR reacted to and assigned to either a CD4 or a CD8 class. Log10-transformed breadth and depth values were compared by one-way ANOVA with Sidak's multiple comparisons tests. TCRdb limited this immuneACCESS table to in-frame rearrangements with V and J called. A share of clones is missing; checked studies link under half to unresolved V genes, and the rest is unexplained. That table is the source of V, J and clone size, and D and trimming were worked out from the DNA. This sample gives about 130,000 clones in total; 88% of them show up just once. Under 4.5% of the sample lies in the top ten.

Sequences were derived from peripheral blood, sampled on day 0 of AZD1222 vaccination. The chain links TRBV27 with TRBJ1-2, with 9 bases in between that match TRBD1. This sequence was found in an adult in good health. The DNA sequence is given as TGTGCCAGCAGCCTAACACAGGGGGCCGGCTACACCTTC. It is translated as CASSLTQGAGYTF.